This entry lists 10 T cell receptor beta chains sequenced from one sample in a study of T cell repertoires in aging, cancer and after chemotherapy. A mixed TRB-A/B primer pool amplified rearranged TRB by multiplex touch-down PCR. TCRdb called the multiplex PCR reads again in MiXCR, with one record for every CDR3 protein. This table has 2,500 or so distinct CDR3 sequences, over 25% appearing once. Peripheral blood genomic DNA, not sorted cells or RNA, was the template. Sequencing used blood. These receptors came from a human donor in good health.

This clonotype has only a few counts. This sequence joins TRBV20-1 and TRBJ2-5; 10 positions match TRBD2. Unmatched junction bases numbered 10, after V lost 1 base and J lost 2 bases. Germline V gene lookup returns CDR1 DFQATT and CDR2 SNEGSKA (reference sequence). The CDR3 sequence is 17 residues long. The CDR3 region has the DNA TGCAGTGCTAGAGTGAAGGGAGCGGGGGGGCGGCAAGAGACCCAGTACTTC. Protein: CSARVKGAGGRQETQYF.

Turning to this clonotype: This could be a read error, since a much larger clone is one nucleotide away. The DNA of the CDR3 is TGTGCCAGCAAGCCAACAAAGAACACTGAAGCTTTCTTT. Protein sequence: CASKPTKNTEAFF. The V and J genes are TRBV6-5 and TRBJ1-1; D is uncertain. V was clipped by 7 bases and J by 1 base, with 10 bases between them. Germline CDR1 MNHEY, CDR2 SVGAGI. The CDR3 consists of 13 residues.

In this sample, this clonotype is medium-sized. The chain couples TRBV19 to TRBJ2-1, with 7 bases fitting TRBD1. V gave up 4 bases and J gave up 5 bases; unmatched junction bases: 8. The CDR3 is 15 residues long. Germline CDR1 LNHDA, CDR2 SQIVND (reference sequence). CDR3 sequence: CASSKPGQLDNEQFF. The CDR3 DNA sequence: TGTGCCAGTAGTAAACCGGGACAGCTAGACAATGAGCAGTTCTTC. Based on the CDR3 plus reference TRBV19 and TRBJ2-1, the full variable domain is DGGITQSPKYLFRKEGQNVTLSCEQNLNHDAMYWYRQDPGQGLRLIYYSQIVNDFQKGDIAEGYSVSREKKESFPLTVTSAQKNPTAFYLCASSKPGQLDNEQFFGPGTRLTVL.

In this sample, this clonotype is large. The chain links TRBV6-5 to TRBJ2-7; D perhaps matches TRBD2 (5 bases). This CDR3 contains 13 residues. Trimming stripped 6 bases from V and 7 bases from J, with 16 bases between. CDR1 and CDR2 (germline): MNHEY, SVGAGI. The CDR3 here is CASSSGLLGEQYF. In DNA, the CDR3 is TGTGCCAGCAGCTCCGGACTTTTGGGGGAGCAGTACTTC.

As to this clonotype: Just one base apart from a much larger clone, this may be a read error. The J gene is TRBJ1-5, the V gene TRBV10-3; tentatively, D is TRBD1 (5 bases). Trimming pared 6 bases from V and 4 bases from J, leaving 16 bases between. This CDR3 has 15 amino acids. Germline V lookup: CDR1 ENHRY, CDR2 SYGVKD. CDR3 residues: CAISGEQAKNQPQHF. The CDR3 bases are TGTGCCATCAGCGGGGAACAGGCAAAAAATCAGCCCCAGCATTTT.

By share of the sample, this clonotype is medium-sized. The V call is TRBV19, the J call TRBJ2-3, with 11 bases aligning to TRBD2. The CDR3 is made up of 15 amino acids. The germline V gene has CDR1 LNHDA and CDR2 SQIVND (reference sequence). V dropped 5 bases and J dropped 7; count of bases not matched to a gene: 8. The CDR3: CASSGVAGGLNTQYF. CDR3 nucleotides: TGTGCCAGTAGTGGGGTAGCGGGGGGGCTAAATACGCAGTATTTT.

This clonotype has more than one count but fewer than ten. The gene calls are TRBV7-2 and TRBJ2-6; no clear D. The CDR3 is 16 amino acids. In germline, CDR1 is SGHTA, CDR2 FQGNSA. Trimming shortened V by 5 bases and J by 4 bases, and 15 bases separated the two germline ends. The CDR3 loop is CASSTARRPGANVLTF. The CDR3 nucleotides read TGTGCCAGCAGCACGGCCAGGCGGCCGGGGGCCAACGTCCTGACTTTC. The full variable domain, with the rest looked up from reference TRBV7-2 and TRBJ2-6, is GAGVSQSPSNKVTEKGKDVELRCDPISGHTALYWYRQSLGQGLEFLIYFQGNSAPDKSGLPSDRFSAERTGGSVSTLTIQRTQQEDSAVYLCASSTARRPGANVLTFGAGSRLTVL.

By share, this clonotype counts as medium-sized. The J gene is TRBJ2-7, the V gene TRBV12-3 or TRBV12-4; D is ambiguous. V lost 3 bases to trimming and J lost 2 bases, with 5 bases between them. CDR3 size: 12 residues. CDR3 amino acids: CASSFLAYEQYF. CDR3 in DNA: TGTGCCAGCAGTTTTTTGGCCTACGAGCAGTACTTC.

Details on this clonotype: A much larger clone lies one base from this, so it may be a read error. The chain employs TRBV6-2 or TRBV6-3 and TRBJ2-7, with D possibly TRBD2 on 6 matching bases. V lost 6 bases and J lost 1, with 16 bases in between. Germline CDR1 reads MNHEY; CDR2 reads SVGEGT. CDR3 size: 15 residues. DNA of the CDR3: TGTGCCAGCAGCCTCCGGCTAGCGTGTTCCTACGAGCAGTACTTC. This translates into CASSLRLACSYEQYF.

Comments on this clonotype: This could be a read error, since a much larger clone is one nucleotide away. The chain couples TRBV20-1 to TRBJ2-2; 7 bases are a match to TRBD2. Germline CDR1 and CDR2: DFQATT and SNEGSKA (reference sequence). The CDR3 spans 13 residues. V was pared by 2 bases and J by 7 bases, with 4 bases of the junction left unmatched. This CDR3 is CSARNGGDGELFF. The CDR3 coding sequence is TGCAGTGCTAGAAATGGGGGGGACGGGGAGCTGTTTTTT.